This T cell receptor (beta chain) was sequenced for a study of blood T cell repertoires in COVID-19. This CDR3 is built from 12 residues. Trimming cost V 3 bases and J 3 bases, with 5 bases left between them. This clone is medium-sized in the sample. The sample carries other DNA sequences with the same CDR3. Original data processing: Amplifying reference gene primers gave estimates of nucleated cell counts. Assay: immunoSEQ multiplex PCR; the TCRdb copy retains only in-frame clones and omits some. Clonal size and the V and J genes are those of that table, whereas D and trimming came from the DNA. The table includes fewer than 200,000 clones, 81% detected once.

V and J are TRBV12-3 or TRBV12-4 and TRBJ2-5; D may be TRBD2 (5 bases). Sequences were obtained from peripheral blood. This clonotype was sampled from a woman older than 75 with COVID-19, enrolled during active disease. The CDR3 DNA sequence: TGTGCCAGCAGTTTGAGGGAAGAGACCCAGTACTTC. The encoded protein is CASSLREETQYF.